This T cell receptor (beta chain) was observed in a study of CD8+ T cells in alopecia areata. Overall study findings and caveats: Scalp repertoires also include resident alphabeta T cells from normal skin.

Trimming at V came to 4 bases and at J to 7 bases, leaving 5 bases not matched to a gene. The CDR3 runs 13 residues. Germline values: CDR1 SEHNR, CDR2 FQNEAQ (reference sequence). Sequencing used cDNA as its template, made by extracting RNA and reverse transcribing it. The data were produced by immunoSEQ multiplex PCR, yet TCRdb's version contains in-frame clones alone and is incomplete. The data hold 95,000 to 120,000 clones, with 59% observed a single time. On this clone: What it binds is not known.

The rearrangement joins TRBV7-9 to TRBJ1-2, with 8 positions matching TRBD1. This receptor was identified in a human donor in good health. Sequenced sample: CD8+ T cells sorted from blood. The DNA for the CDR3 is TGTGCCAGCAGCTCGGGGACAGGAGTTGGCTACACCTTC. Its translation is CASSSGTGVGYTF. Together with reference TRBV7-9 and TRBJ1-2, the CDR3 gives the full variable domain: DTGVSQNPRHKITKRGQNVTFRCDPISEHNRLYWYRQTLGQGPEFLTYFQNEAQLEKSRLLSDRFSAERPKGSFSTLEIQRTEQGDSAMYLCASSSGTGVGYTFGSGTRLTVV.